This T cell receptor (beta chain) was captured by sequencing in a study of Graves' ophthalmopathy and Graves' hyperthyroidism. The germline V gene encodes CDR1 KGHSH and CDR2 LQKENI. The germline V and J ends were trimmed by 5 bases and 5 bases, with 12 bases remaining between them. The CDR3 runs 13 residues. The table lists this clonotype with many counts. Researchers took RNA transcripts and amplified TCR beta CDR3 regions from them. RT-PCR in the first round used HTBI primers; a second-round multiplex PCR followed. TCRdb fed the multiplex PCR reads into MiXCR, producing one record per CDR3 protein. The table has just over 400,000 distinct CDR3 sequences, around a fifth seen once.

The chain employs TRBV18 and TRBJ2-5; maybe TRBD2 (6 bases). The TCR sequence derives from a woman younger than 35 with stable Graves' hyperthyroidism. Sequenced sample: peripheral blood. CDR3 amino acids: CASSTGTGETQYF. In nucleotides, the CDR3 is TGTGCCAGCTCAACCGGGACTGGTGAGACCCAGTACTTC.